The 18 T cell receptor beta chains presented below share a single source sample, sequenced in a study of T-cell memory formation after mild COVID-19. TCRdb reprocessed the 5' RACE reads with MiXCR, giving one entry per CDR3 protein. Of 300,000 to 400,000 distinct CDR3 sequences listed, about an eighth are singletons. Sequencing was carried out using PBMCs or a T cell subset sorted from them (not recorded which). These receptors were collected from a man aged 18-30 years who had mild COVID-19 (a few samples of this study predate the infection). Cell type and time point are not known.

The chain combines TRBV5-1 with TRBJ2-2, with D perhaps matching TRBD2 (5 bases). The CDR3 spans 17 residues. V lost 0 bases, J lost 0 bases, and 12 bases lay in between. Germline CDR1 and CDR2: SGHRS and YFSETQ. The CDR3 coding sequence is TGCGCCAGCAGCTTGGTGATAGCGCGATCGAACACCGGGGAGCTGTTTTTT. This translates into CASSLVIARSNTGELFF.

The rearrangement joins TRBV3-1 to TRBJ2-5; D gene unclear. Germline loops: CDR1 LGHDT, CDR2 YNNKEL (reference sequence). Deletions cut 3 bases from V and 2 bases from J, with 13 bases between. This CDR3 region has 15 residues. The CDR3 nucleotides are TGTGCCAGCAGCCAGTCCCCGAACGGACAAGAGACCCAGTACTTC. Translation: CASSQSPNGQETQYF.

The chain links TRBV7-2 to TRBJ2-2, with D unclear. Trimming left V 1 base short and J 0 bases short, with 9 bases between. CDR1 and CDR2 from the germline V gene are SGHTA and FQGNSA. The CDR3 is 16 residues long. CDR3 loop: CASSLVGAPNTGELFF. DNA for the CDR3: TGTGCCAGCAGCTTAGTCGGCGCCCCGAACACCGGGGAGCTGTTTTTT.

V is TRBV9 and J is TRBJ2-7; 8 bases map to TRBD1. Trimming cost V 0 bases and J 7 bases; bases outside gene matches: 3. The CDR3 is 13 amino acids. Germline values: CDR1 SGDLS, CDR2 YYNGEE. The CDR3 loop is CASSVDGTGEQYF. In DNA form, the CDR3 reads TGTGCCAGCAGCGTAGACGGGACAGGAGAGCAGTACTTC.

This clonotype was detected once. V usage is TRBV6-5 and J usage is TRBJ1-1; the D is unclear. Germline CDR1 and CDR2: MNHEY and SVGAGI. V was shortened by 6 bases and J by 4 bases, with 12 bases between the two germline ends. The CDR3 spans 13 residues. This chain's CDR3 is CASRREESTEAFF. For the CDR3, the DNA is TGTGCCAGCAGGCGAGAGGAGAGCACTGAAGCTTTCTTT.

In this sample, this clonotype turned up a few times. This chain connects TRBV6-2 or TRBV6-3 to TRBJ2-7; D uncertain. V was pared by 7 bases and J by 2 bases, with 15 bases between. Germline CDR1 and CDR2: MNHEY and SVGEGT. This CDR3 is built from 14 residues. The CDR3, as DNA: TGTGCCAGCAAACCGACTTATAGGACCTACGAGCAGTACTTC. It codes for CASKPTYRTYEQYF.

In its sample, this clonotype was seen a few times. The chain has TRBV11-2 and TRBJ2-3, with TRBD2 matching over 8 bases. The V segment lost 5 bases and the J segment 4 bases; nucleotides outside the gene matches: 17. Germline CDR1 and CDR2: SGHAT and FQNNGV. The CDR3 runs 18 residues. The CDR3 loop reads CASSHSSLTGGIPDTQYF. For the CDR3, the DNA is TGTGCCAGCAGCCACTCTAGTCTAACGGGGGGGATTCCAGATACGCAGTATTTT.

The chain employs TRBV2 and TRBJ2-3, with D perhaps given as TRBD1 or TRBD2 (5 bases each). Germline V gene data show CDR1 as SNHLY and CDR2 as FYNNEI. Between the trimmed V and J ends, which lost 7 bases and 1 base, there was a span of 9 bases. The CDR3 runs to 13 residues. The DNA for the CDR3 is TGTGCCAGCACCGGGGACCGCACAGATACGCAGTATTTT. It yields the protein CASTGDRTDTQYF.

The chain uses TRBV6-6 and TRBJ2-7; no reliable D call. Germline V gene lookup returns CDR1 MNHNY and CDR2 SVGAGI (reference sequence). With 8 bases removed from V and 4 bases from J, the gap between germline ends came to 12 bases. The CDR3 loop spans 12 amino acids. CDR3 protein: CASGRGLYEQYV. In DNA, the CDR3 is TGTGCCAGCGGTCGAGGTTTATACGAGCAGTACGTC.

This clonotype was seen only a few times. The chain couples TRBV3-1 to TRBJ1-1, with D tentatively TRBD1 (5 bases). Germline CDR1 reads LGHDT; CDR2 reads YNNKEL (reference sequence). This CDR3 region has 13 residues. The V and J ends lost 4 bases and 5 bases respectively, with 11 bases between them. CDR3 amino acids: CASSPHAGTEAFF. DNA for the CDR3: TGTGCCAGCAGCCCTCACGCAGGGACTGAAGCTTTCTTT.

This clonotype has ten or more counts. V is TRBV20-1 and J is TRBJ1-2; D is possibly TRBD1 (5 bases). The CDR3 runs to 13 residues. Germline-derived CDR1 and CDR2 are DFQATT and SNEGSKA (reference sequence). The ends were cut back, 3 bases at V and 5 bases at J, with 13 bases in the middle. The CDR3: CSARGWGTYGYTF. CDR3 coding DNA: TGCAGTGCTAGGGGATGGGGCACTTATGGCTACACCTTC.

The V gene is TRBV20-1, the J gene TRBJ1-6; perhaps TRBD1 as D (6 bases). V dropped 6 bases and J dropped 6 bases, with 15 bases sitting between them. Germline assignment: CDR1 DFQATT and CDR2 SNEGSKA (reference sequence). The length of the CDR3 is 14 residues. This chain's CDR3 is CSAPDRRANSPLHF. The CDR3 DNA reads TGCAGTGCACCCGACAGGAGAGCTAATTCACCCCTCCACTTT.

This clonotype was counted only a few times. The CDR3: CASGASGGETQYF. The CDR3 DNA reads as TGTGCCAGCGGGGCTAGCGGGGGGGAGACCCAGTACTTC. This chain connects TRBV9 to TRBJ2-5, with 11 bases aligning to TRBD2. The CDR3 sequence is 13 residues long. Germline values: CDR1 SGDLS, CDR2 YYNGEE. V trimming: 7 bases; J trimming: 5 bases; junction bases outside the gene matches: 4.

Only a few counts were recorded for this clonotype. The chain combines TRBV6-5 with TRBJ2-5; 10 positions match TRBD2. Germline V gene lookup returns CDR1 MNHEY and CDR2 SVGAGI. CDR3 length: 14 residues. V shed 1 base and J 4 bases; nucleotides not matched to a gene: 0. CDR3 DNA sequence: TGTGCCAGCAGTTACTGGACTAGCGGAGAGACCCAGTACTTC. Translation gives CASSYWTSGETQYF.

This clonotype occurred a few times. The chain carries TRBV25-1 and TRBJ1-2, with D unclear. Trimming shortened V by 3 bases and J by 5 bases, and 4 bases separated the two germline ends. The germline V gene encodes CDR1 MGHDK and CDR2 SYGVNS. CDR3 length: 11 amino acids. For the CDR3, the DNA is TGTGCCAGCAGTGATGGGTATGGCTACACCTTC. This encodes CASSDGYGYTF.

V usage is TRBV29-1 and J usage is TRBJ1-4, with unresolved D. Trimming cost V 1 base and J 6 bases, with 9 bases left between them. The germline gives CDR1 SQVTM, CDR2 ANQGSEA. CDR3 length equals 13 residues. CDR3 coding DNA: TGCAGCGTTGAAGGGCCAGCGGATGAAAAACTGTTTTTT. This translates into CSVEGPADEKLFF.

Written as DNA, the CDR3 is TGTGCCAGCAGCTTACCTTTAGCAGATACGCAGTATTTT. It codes for CASSLPLADTQYF. The chain uses TRBV7-9 and TRBJ2-3; no firm D call. Germline V CDR1 and CDR2: SEHNR, FQNEAQ (reference sequence). Trimming removed 2 bases from V and 4 bases from J, with 7 bases in between. The CDR3 has 13 residues. Full variable domain (rest looked up from reference TRBV7-9 and TRBJ2-3): DTGVSQNPRHKITKRGQNVTFRCDPISEHNRLYWYRQTLGQGPEFLTYFQNEAQLEKSRLLSDRFSAERPKGSFSTLEIQRTEQGDSAMYLCASSLPLADTQYFGPGTRLTVL.

The CDR3 protein is CASSPGLAGGPLSYEQYF. The CDR3 DNA sequence: TGCGCCAGCAGCCCTGGACTAGCGGGGGGGCCTCTCTCCTACGAGCAGTACTTC. J is TRBJ2-7 and V is TRBV4-1; 15 bases fit TRBD2. The ends lost 4 bases at V and 0 bases at J; junction bases unmatched: 7. CDR1 is MGHRA, CDR2 YSYEKL, per germline. There are 18 residues in the CDR3.